This TCR beta chain was captured by sequencing in a study of Graves' ophthalmopathy and Graves' hyperthyroidism. Investigators amplified TCR beta CDR3 regions from RNA transcripts. RT-PCR was first run with HTBI primers, then multiplex PCR in a second round. TCRdb re-called the multiplex PCR reads with MiXCR, one entry per CDR3 protein. The sample holds under 200,000 distinct CDR3 sequences; approximately 40% are singletons and the top ten take 5.8%. Study results and caveats: Most clonotypes expanded in thyroid above 0.001 frequency were present in blood too.

The table lists this clonotype with many counts. Its target is not known. Lactation, pregnancy, uncontrolled infections and other autoimmune diseases were all grounds for excluding patients. Orbital computed tomography, thyroid ultrasound, TRAb, serum thyroxine and clinical symptoms formed the basis of diagnosis. Fresh peripheral blood, around 10 ml, was the PBMC source. CDR1 and CDR2 from the germline V gene are SNHLY and FYNNEI. This CDR3 comprises 14 residues. V lost 5 bases, J lost 5 bases, and 8 bases stayed unmatched. The chain employs TRBV2 and TRBJ1-2, with 7 bases aligning to TRBD1. The sample taken for sequencing was peripheral blood. The clonotype was recovered from a middle-aged woman with Graves' ophthalmopathy. The CDR3 DNA sequence: TGTGCCAGCAGTTCACTACAGGGGAAGTATGGCTACACCTTC. This gives the protein CASSSLQGKYGYTF.